This T cell receptor beta chain was profiled in a study of T-cell reconstitution after alpha-beta-depleted transplantation in children (dated by TCRdb to about 2016). About the full investigation: Using TCR repertoire profiling, the study quantitatively followed how T-cell immune reconstitution unfolded in children after TCRalphabeta/CD19-depleted allogeneic hematopoietic cell transplantation.

The treatment or condition label, read with the paper, signifies: allogeneic hematopoietic cell transplantation with graft depleted of TCRalphabeta T cells and CD19 B cells. The children who served as transplant recipients had been given grafts of TCRalphabeta/CD19-depleted allogeneic hematopoietic cells. CDR1 is given as DFQATT and CDR2 as SNEGSKA, both from the germline V gene (reference sequence). Reading from cysteine to phenylalanine, the CDR3 counts 18 amino acids. The entry retains the CDR3 DNA only, 54 bases that are in frame from base 1. The investigation overall reported the following: In some patients, high TCRbeta diversity at day 60 was attributed to recipient T cells and intrathymic progenitors that had survived conditioning. Over the following months the frequencies of hyperexpanded clones went down, and after one year T-cell counts and TCRbeta diversity were mostly credited to newly produced T cells. About two months after transplant, the apparently early recovery of alphabetaT-cell counts reportedly depended on just several hundred clones that had expanded rapidly and came from non-depleted graft cells.

Concerning this clonotype itself: What antigen it recognizes has not been identified. At one of its ends the junction is not consistent with the germline gene, which may arise from a read error.

Library creation used PCR. Sequencing used an Illumina HiSeq 2500. Molecular barcoding was employed in the preparation of TCR libraries, with unique molecular identifiers being used to normalize TCRbeta repertoire quantification. TCRdb itself trimmed the public reads at Q25 with fastp, ran MiXCR and retained productive beta chains. Entries are consolidated by CDR3 protein sequence, retaining the most common genes and DNA. A total of 250,000 or so distinct CDR3 sequences appear in this sample, roughly 8.2% of them only once. The top ten clones comprise 5% to 7% of the sample. The rearrangement combines TRBV20-1 with TRBJ2-7, with TRBD2 as a weak D call on 7 bases. The sample in question was PBMCs, mostly from graft donor cells, obtained 180 days after TCRalphabeta/CD19-depleted stem cell transplant. This TCR was recovered from a male patient younger than 18 who had a stem cell transplant for acute lymphoblastic leukemia, so the T cells may come from the graft donor. The DNA reads as follows: TGCTGTGCTAGAGATCAGGGGTTACGGCTAGCGGTACGCTACGAGCAGTACTTC. The encoded protein is CCARDQGLRLAVRYEQYF.